The T cell receptor beta chain described here comes from a study of blood T cell repertoires in COVID-19. In the original processing: Amplified reference gene primers provided the basis for estimating nucleated cell counts. TCRdb keeps only in-frame clones here, not all; method: immunoSEQ multiplex PCR. V, J and clone size are taken as reported in that table, and D and trimming were inferred from the DNA itself. The sample has tens of thousands of clones, 70% to 90% seen once. The germline V gene encodes CDR1 LNHNV and CDR2 YYDKDF (reference sequence). There are 15 residues in the CDR3. V was shortened by 5 bases and J by 7 bases, with 17 bases between the two germline ends.

This chain links TRBV15 with TRBJ2-2; D might be TRBD2 (6 bases). Input material: peripheral blood. This TCR was recovered from a human donor in a cohort sampled during active COVID-19. The donor label of this sample is uncertain. The CDR3 nucleotides are TGTGCCACCAGCTGGGGGGACTCCCGGGGCGGGGAGCTGTTTTTT. The encoded protein is CATSWGDSRGGELFF.